These 14 T cell receptor beta chains share one sample of origin, sequenced in a study of T cells in Graves' hyperthyroidism and ophthalmopathy. Amplification yielded TCR beta CDR3 regions, with RNA transcripts as the source. Primed by the HTBI set, a first-round RT-PCR was run on the TCR CDR3. Via MiXCR, TCRdb re-called the multiplex PCR reads, giving one row per CDR3 protein. The sample holds a few hundred thousand distinct CDR3 sequences; roughly 18% are singletons and the top ten take 40%. The sequencing input was blood. The receptors were sampled from a man aged 18-30 years with Graves' ophthalmopathy.

V and J are TRBV19 and TRBJ2-3, with D perhaps TRBD2 (6 bases). Germline V CDR1 and CDR2: LNHDA, SQIVND (reference sequence). V lost 3 bases, J lost 1 base, and 20 bases lay in between. The CDR3 totals 18 residues. CDR3 bases: TGTGCCAGTAGTATCGGGACTGCAAACTTTGGGGGCACAGATACGCAGTATTTT. Translation gives CASSIGTANFGGTDTQYF.

This clonotype was observed many times. The V and J genes are TRBV15 and TRBJ2-7; 7 bases agree with TRBD1. CDR1 and CDR2 (germline): LNHNV, YYDKDF (reference sequence). This CDR3 region has 14 residues. V lost 5 bases to trimming and J lost 7 bases; unmatched junction nucleotides: 11. The CDR3 here is CATSPRGKGREQYF. DNA for the CDR3: TGTGCCACCAGCCCCAGGGGGAAGGGGCGTGAGCAGTACTTC.

The table lists this clonotype with many counts. The gene calls are TRBV5-1 and TRBJ2-1; D unresolved. Germline CDR1 and CDR2: SGHRS and YFSETQ. This CDR3 contains 16 residues. V shed 0 bases and J shed 10 bases, with 20 bases lying between them. As DNA, the CDR3 is TGCGCCAGCAGCTTGGAGTCATCGGTCCGATTGGGGGAGCAGTTCTTC. This encodes CASSLESSVRLGEQFF.

This clonotype was seen many times. The V gene is TRBV5-1, the J gene TRBJ2-7; D is unclear. This CDR3 comprises 13 residues. CDR1 and CDR2 (germline): SGHRS, YFSETQ. V was pared by 0 bases and J by 5 bases, with 9 bases between. The CDR3 DNA reads as TGCGCCAGCAGCTTGGGATCCTGGGACGAGCAGTACTTC. This encodes CASSLGSWDEQYF.

This clonotype has a count of ten or more. The chain links TRBV28 to TRBJ2-5, with D maybe TRBD1 (6 bases). The CDR3 consists of 15 residues. Trimming took off 3 bases at V and 5 bases at J, with 16 bases between the two ends. Germline-derived CDR1 and CDR2 are MDHEN and SYDVKM. The CDR3 region is CASSLYREWVETQYF. The CDR3 DNA sequence: TGTGCCAGCAGTTTGTACAGGGAGTGGGTCGAGACCCAGTACTTC.

The table lists this clonotype with a few counts. The chain employs TRBV13 and TRBJ1-1; the D is unclear. The V gene's germline CDR1 is PRHDT and CDR2 FYEKMQ (reference sequence). This CDR3 contains 13 residues. V gave up 10 bases and J gave up 2 bases, with 14 bases separating them. The CDR3 DNA reads TGTGCCAACTCTTGGGAGTTTAACACTGAAGCTTTCTTT. This translates into CANSWEFNTEAFF. Full variable domain (missing parts from reference TRBV13 and TRBJ1-1): AAGVIQSPRHLIKEKRETATLKCYPIPRHDTVYWYQQGPGQDPQFLISFYEKMQSDKGSIPDRFSAQQFSDYHSELNMSSLELGDSALYFCANSWEFNTEAFFGQGTRLTVV.

V and J are TRBV19 and TRBJ2-3; either TRBD1 or TRBD2 may supply D (5 bases each). Trimming stripped 3 bases from V and 2 bases from J, with 9 bases between. The CDR3 covers 14 residues. Germline-derived CDR1 and CDR2 are LNHDA and SQIVND (reference sequence). Here the CDR3 DNA reads TGTGCCAGTAGTATGAAGGGACCCACAGATACGCAGTATTTT. It codes for CASSMKGPTDTQYF.

This clonotype was observed at least ten times. The gene calls are TRBV20-1 and TRBJ1-5, with D unclear. The V end was cut by 3 bases, the J end by 1 base, with 16 bases between. This CDR3 has 16 amino acids. CDR1 and CDR2 from the germline V gene are DFQATT and SNEGSKA (reference sequence). This chain's CDR3 is CSARDSFSRSNQPQHF. Written as DNA, the CDR3 is TGCAGTGCTAGGGACTCTTTCTCGCGGAGCAATCAGCCCCAGCATTTT.

A word on this clonotype: A much bigger clone sits one base away, suggesting this may be a read error. The chain has TRBV2 and TRBJ2-7; weak D call: TRBD2 (6 bases). Between the trimmed V and J ends, which lost 8 bases and 0 bases, there was a span of 14 bases. CDR1 and CDR2 (germline): SNHLY, FYNNEI. The CDR3 covers 14 residues. CDR3 DNA: TGTGCCAGCGGTGCGGACGGGAGCTCCTACGAGCAGTACTTC. It yields the protein CASGADGSSYEQYF.

The chain employs TRBV27 and TRBJ1-2, with 8 bases lining up with TRBD1. Germline CDR1 is MNHEY and CDR2 is SMNVEV (reference sequence). The CDR3 length is 17 residues. Trimming removed 6 bases from V and 2 bases from J; junction bases left unmatched: 14. This CDR3 is CASRRTGTTLLNYGYTF. CDR3 sequence (DNA): TGTGCCAGCAGAAGGACAGGGACTACTCTCTTAAACTATGGCTACACCTTC.

The DNA for the CDR3 is TGCAGTGCTAGAGAACAAGAGACCCAGTACTTC. Translating it yields CSAREQETQYF. The gene calls are TRBV20-1 and TRBJ2-5; D remains ambiguous. Per germline, CDR1 DFQATT and CDR2 SNEGSKA (reference sequence). This CDR3 has 11 amino acids. V was trimmed by 0 bases and J by 2 bases, leaving 1 base between them.

The V and J genes are TRBV12-5 and TRBJ2-2; the match to TRBD1 covers 11 bases. CDR1 is LGHNT and CDR2 is FRNRAP in the germline V gene. V was pared by 0 bases and J by 0 bases, with 12 bases of the junction left unmatched. The length of the CDR3 is 21 residues. The CDR3 DNA follows: TGTGCTAGTGGTTTGGTACTTGGGTTTTCGGGACAGGGGGCGAACACCGGGGAGCTGTTTTTT. Translated, it gives CASGLVLGFSGQGANTGELFF.

This clonotype was recorded at least ten times. The genes are TRBV20-1 and TRBJ1-1; 8 positions agree with TRBD1. Trimming at V came to 2 bases and at J to 5 bases, leaving 10 bases not matched to a gene. Per germline, CDR1 DFQATT and CDR2 SNEGSKA (reference sequence). CDR3 size: 15 residues. CDR3 nucleotides: TGCAGTGCTAGATCCGTCGGACAGGGATATACTGAAGCTTTCTTT. Its translation is CSARSVGQGYTEAFF.

The gene calls are TRBV9 and TRBJ1-1; D not resolved. This CDR3 region has 16 residues. CDR1 and CDR2 from the germline V gene are SGDLS and YYNGEE. The ends were cut back, 1 base at V and 1 base at J, with 14 bases in the middle. The CDR3 DNA follows: TGTGCCAGCAGCGTAAACCCCCTAAAGGGGAACACTGAAGCTTTCTTT. It yields the protein CASSVNPLKGNTEAFF.